This T cell receptor beta chain is drawn from a study of CD8+CD57+ T cells in acquired aplastic anemia. Across the whole study: Sorted CD4+ and CD8+ cells yielded roughly 3.2 ug of DNA on average.

The authors sequenced patients whose flow cytometry had shown CD8+CD57+ cell expansion. Patients had undergone no therapy by the time their blood was sampled. A word on this clonotype: Its antigen is unidentified.

Findings and caveats of the study: No significant patient-versus-control difference appeared in CD8+ Simpson's diversity.

CDR1 and CDR2 from the germline V gene are SGHDT and YYEEEE. With 1 base removed from V and 3 bases from J, the gap between germline ends came to 6 bases. CDR3 length: 13 amino acids. Genomic DNA, the template, was used for profiling of the TCR beta VDJ and CDR3. TCRdb fed the reads into MiXCR, producing one record per CDR3 protein. This table holds 200,000 to 300,000 distinct CDR3 sequences, roughly 82% found once. Material for sequencing was sorted CD4+, CD8+, or CD8+CD57+ T cells (not recorded which) from PBMCs. V gene TRBV5-6 combines with J gene TRBJ2-3; no firm D call. This TCR was recovered from a human donor with aplastic anemia. The CDR3 sequence is CASSLSATDTQYF. The CDR3 coding sequence is TGTGCCAGCAGCTTGTCGGCTACAGATACGCAGTATTTT.